This T cell receptor beta chain came from a study of shared clonotypes between healthy human individuals. Measured with immunoSEQ multiplex PCR; TCRdb has only the in-frame clones, and not every one. Counted here are roughly 450,000 clones, approximately 85% occurring once; the ten biggest clones make up around 13%. The TCR was taken from a middle-aged woman in good health. Some clones in this sample may be carry-over from other donors' samples. Sequencing was carried out using PBMCs.

The CDR3 region has the DNA TGTGCCAGCAGCGAAGCGGGGGGGGCTAGCACAGATACGCAGTATTTT. Amino acids: CASSEAGGASTDTQYF. The chain recombines TRBV7-9 with TRBJ2-3; 10 positions match TRBD2. Germline CDR1 is SEHNR and CDR2 is FQNEAQ (reference sequence). The CDR3 consists of 16 residues. The V and J ends lost 5 bases and 0 bases, in that order; junction bases with no gene match: 5.